A single T cell receptor beta chain is shown here with its context. The clone's antigen remains unknown. No per-base quality is available; no much larger clone lies one base away. This sample is part of a study of cytomegalovirus exposure and HLA in healthy donors (dated by TCRdb to 2016 to 2017). A note on the overall study: According to an earlier analysis of 550 to 750 of the donors, about 179 million T cells yielded 100 million or so unique TCR beta sequences and around 300 Gb of sequence data. Donor age, sex, ethnicity and CMV serostatus were compiled together with the repertoire data. In addition to the first cohort of approximately 670 subjects, a separate validation cohort of 120 different subjects was used. Several DR-DQ haplotypes were handled as single units for association and clustering because linkage in the cohort was strong. The aim of the study was to test whether cataloging public T cell receptors could identify signatures of past pathogen exposure. Among some 410 genotyped donors of the cohort, an average of around 250,000 unique TCR beta nucleotide sequences was sequenced per donor, of which 15% to 20% were non-productive. Both class I and class II loci were covered by HLA typing, at four-digit resolution. Genome-wide SNP genotypes for about 65% of the roughly 670 donors were used in a later genetic analysis, which treated that subset as a discovery cohort. All discovery cohort repertoires had been generated on a single sequencing platform. The study used immunosequencing to profile the T cell repertoires of some 600 subjects and linked those repertoires to cytomegalovirus serostatus. The study combined high-throughput TCR immunosequencing, statistical association of individual TCRs with disease status, and machine learning to predict cytomegalovirus infection status. To study patterns of TCR occurrence, a later analysis re-analyzed previously published TCR beta repertoires from 600 to 750 donors and added high-resolution HLA genotyping. Among the approximately 400 genotyped donors, approximately 76% belonged to the genetic ancestry cluster associated with self-reported Caucasian donors. Rather than using new phenotypic data, the later analysis identified candidate immune exposures from TCR beta sequences and from how often those sequences occurred across donors. Approximately 300 gigabases of sequencing data and 70 million to 95 million unique TCR sequences made up an early release that covered roughly 670 HLA-typed donors. Typing coverage varied by locus: roughly 629-630 donors for A, B, C, DRB1 and DQB1; approximately 500 for DQA1; about 570 for DPA1; around 490 for DPB1. An earlier analysis of several hundred of the donors applied high-throughput TCR beta sequencing to assess whether each TCR beta V gene segment acted as functional or pseudogenic. Results and caveats for the whole study, not just this receptor: Roughly uniform sequencing depth across donors was assumed in presence/absence analyses, although this assumption may not hold. Because some donors lacked HLA typing at each locus, the association tests relied only on the typed subset. The classifier was reported to diagnose cytomegalovirus status with high specificity and sensitivity in both the original cohort and the validation cohort. For the cohort, immune exposure information was limited to CMV serostatus. A later analysis reported that several top co-occurrence clusters appeared linked to parvovirus B19, influenza, CMV and Epstein-Barr virus. At a false discovery rate of 0.05, a later analysis linked around 17,000 TCR beta sequences to specific HLA alleles. Most TCR sequences were seen in very few donors, while some public TCRs were found in many individuals. According to the authors, the approach could potentially be generalized to other disease states and immunological phenotypes. Linkage disequilibrium might explain the correlated functional status among segregating V segments, but an unknown experimental factor could not be ruled out. A later analysis found that TCR association rates varied across HLA loci, with DRB1 alleles showing the most associated TCRs and HLA-C alleles the fewest. A few of the identified cytomegalovirus-associated TCR beta chains were confirmed in vitro to be specific for cytomegalovirus antigens. The cohort was sequenced for TCR beta chains only, and without alpha or paired-chain data the features that could be detected were limited. According to a later analysis, most CMV-associated TCR beta chains appeared to be HLA-restricted, and the HLA associations seemed to be driven largely by CMV exposure. In a later genetic analysis, a missense DCLRE1C variant was associated with V-gene and J-gene trimming of TCR beta chains, and the association was replicated in an independent cohort. Strong co-occurrence of HLA alleles, especially DR and DQ, made assigning TCR associations to individual alleles difficult. A further reported finding was that TCR beta sequences accurately predicted the HLA-A and HLA-B alleles for most subjects in the first cohort. In an earlier analysis of several hundred of the donors, most TCR beta V segments were observed in productive rearrangements about 87% or about 30% of the time, broadly matching IMGT annotations. The earlier analysis of 587 of the donors excluded 15 to 20 rarely observed V segments, including chromosome 9 orphons, because counts were too low. In a later analysis, HLA-associated TCR beta chains showed more clonal expansion and lower generation probabilities than non-associated chains that were equally common. Some IMGT-functional V segments, including TRBV6-2 and TRBV6-3, could not be distinguished by the 87-base-pair reads and were therefore excluded. According to a later genetic analysis, donors in an Asian-associated ancestry cluster had fewer N-insertions in productive TCRs than the approximately 670-donor mean. In the study, around 150 TCR beta chains were listed as associated with cytomegalovirus. A group of highly shared sequence variants was considered likely to be a technical artifact of the sequencing pipeline.

In total, more than 500 healthy bone marrow donors made up the cohort. At the time of sampling, every cohort member was nominally healthy, though immune exposures that went unrecorded were likely present. The donor was CMV seropositive and belonged to the group of 250 to 300 seropositive cohort members. A peripheral blood sample was provided by each donor, and peripheral blood mononuclear cells were used for TCR beta sequencing. The Qiagen DNeasy Blood Extraction Kit was used to extract genomic DNA from the blood cell samples. The protocol used for the library was the immunoSEQ multiplex PCR assay. For the multiplex PCR, a mixture combining 60 forward primers for TCR Vbeta segments and 13 reverse primers for TCR Jbeta segments was used. The CDR3 region of rearranged TCR beta genes was amplified from genomic DNA by a multiplex PCR assay. On the Illumina HiSeq System, the amplified TCR beta libraries were sequenced as 87-base-pair reads. Per the source publication's procedure: Across the 670 or so repertoires, a later analysis counted about 81 million unique TCR beta chains, some 11 million of which were shared by at least two donors. A nearest-neighbor algorithm error-corrected the raw reads and collapsed the reads into unique sequences, merging closely related sequences to remove PCR and sequencing errors. Alignment of CDR3 sequences to IMGT reference sequences was used to assign V, D and J gene segments. Each retained sequence needed at least a six-nucleotide match to both a V gene segment and a J gene segment. A rearrangement counted as productive if the CDR3 had no stop codons and remained in frame with V and J, and every other rearrangement counted as non-productive. CDR3 was defined according to IMGT convention as the region running from the second conserved V-encoded cysteine to the conserved J-encoded phenylalanine. The earlier analysis of about 590 of the donors excluded sequences that lacked an unambiguous match to a single V gene segment. An earlier analysis of some 610 of the donors called V segments functional above 56.7% productive rearrangements and segregating when the between-donor standard deviation exceeded 5%. A statistical classification framework was built for diagnosing cytomegalovirus status from the catalog of TCR beta chain sequences. In a later analysis, V and J genes were assigned by comparing TCR nucleotide sequences against IMGT/GENE-DB human TR gene sequences. Using the TCRdist pipeline, a later analysis assigned CDR3 sequences along with most-parsimonious VDJ recombination scenarios. In a later analysis, each TCR beta chain was defined by its CDR3 amino acid sequence together with its V-gene family, and reads without a unique V-gene family were excluded. To address suspected cross-contamination and a sequencing artifact, a later analysis removed some 620 highly shared, low-generation-probability nucleotide sequences. In a later analysis, a clonal expansion index was calculated for each public chain from normalized within-repertoire ranks of inferred template counts. In a later analysis, generation probabilities were computed with a VDJ recombination model fitted to out-of-frame rearrangements, and the resulting probabilities were checked against IGoR. In a later analysis, TCR-TCR, TCR-HLA and TCR-CMV co-occurrence was scored with hypergeometric tests, and a repertoire-size bias correction was applied to TCR pairs. To estimate false discovery rates, a later analysis permuted the HLA or CMV assignments 20 times. In a later analysis, co-occurring TCRs were grouped using DBSCAN, and TCRdist sequence similarity was added for clustering within HLA-allele-positive subsets. Repertoires with fewer than 30,000 or more than 120,000 public chains, plus five repertoires with anomalous nucleotide sharing, were excluded from co-occurrence clustering. TCRdb took over this immuneACCESS table, retaining in-frame rearrangements with V and J assigned. Such tables are incomplete; in checked studies, under half of the missing clones stem from an unresolved V gene, and the remainder is unexplained. That table supplies the V and J calls and clone size; D and trimming were determined from the DNA. This sample has about 130,000 clones in its table, and around 82% of those were observed once. Over 3% of the sample rests with the top ten.

The CDR1 and CDR2 encoded by the germline V gene are ENHRY and SYGVKD. The CDR3 starts with the cysteine, ends with the phenylalanine, and has 16 residues. Of the read, only the CDR3 DNA is kept; its 48 bases are in frame from base 1. Relative to germline, V is missing 4 bases and J is missing 3 bases, with 8 bases of the junction outside any gene match. The sequence links TRBV10-3 to TRBJ1-2; TRBD1 matches 10 bases in the middle. The specimen sequenced was PBMCs. The origin of this receptor is a woman in her thirties or forties in good health and CMV-seropositive. The base sequence is TGTGCCATCAGTGGCGACAGGGGGCAAACAGACTATGGCTACACCTTC. Its protein is CAISGDRGQTDYGYTF.